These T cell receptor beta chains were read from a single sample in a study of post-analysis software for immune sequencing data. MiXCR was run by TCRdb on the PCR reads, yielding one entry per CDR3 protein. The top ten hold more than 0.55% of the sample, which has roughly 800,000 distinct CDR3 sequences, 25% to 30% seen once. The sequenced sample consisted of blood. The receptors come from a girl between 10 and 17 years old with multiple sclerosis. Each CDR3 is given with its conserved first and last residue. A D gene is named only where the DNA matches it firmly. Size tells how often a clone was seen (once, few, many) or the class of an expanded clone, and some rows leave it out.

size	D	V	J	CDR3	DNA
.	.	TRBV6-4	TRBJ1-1	CASSGGTTEAFF	TGTGCCAGCTCCGGGGGGACCACTGAAGCTTTCTTT
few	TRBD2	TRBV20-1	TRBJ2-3	CSASHYLSGTTEDTQYF	TGCAGTGCTAGCCACTACCTTAGCGGGACGACCGAGGATACGCAGTATTTT
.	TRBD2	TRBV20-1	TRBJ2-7	CSAETGTGGYEQYF	TGCAGTGCTGAAACCGGGACGGGAGGCTACGAGCAGTACTTC
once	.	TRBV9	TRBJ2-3	CASSVASGATDTRYF	.
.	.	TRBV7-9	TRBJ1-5	CVSTGPQGDQPQHF	TGTGTCAGCACCGGCCCCCAGGGCGATCAGCCCCAGCATTTT
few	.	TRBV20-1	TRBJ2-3	CSARDVSSGLDTQYF	TGCAGTGCTAGAGATGTCTCGTCGGGGCTGGATACGCAGTATTTT
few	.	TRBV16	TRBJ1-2	CASSQGRDLRYTF	TGTGCCAGCAGCCAGGGCCGCGATTTGCGCTACACCTTC
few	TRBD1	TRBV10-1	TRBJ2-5	CASSESTTGEQYF	TGCGCCAGCAGTGAGTCGACGACAGGGGAGCAGTACTTC
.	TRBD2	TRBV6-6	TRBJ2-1	CASSYSGGAGGHNEQFF	TGTGCCAGCAGTTACTCGGGGGGAGCGGGAGGACACAATGAGCAGTTCTTC
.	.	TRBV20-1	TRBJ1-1	CSACPHQGWSTEAFF	TGCAGTGCCTGCCCCCACCAGGGCTGGAGCACTGAAGCTTTCTTT
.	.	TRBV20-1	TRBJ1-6	CSARPKWGGVGNSPLHF	TGCAGTGCTAGACCAAAATGGGGGGGCGTAGGGAATTCACCCCTCCACTTT
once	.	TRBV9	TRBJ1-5	CASSSWGNQPQHF	TGTGCCAGCAGCTCTTGGGGCAATCAGCCCCAGCATTTT
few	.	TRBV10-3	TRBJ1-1	CAISDQGLTEAFF	TGTGCCATCAGTGACCAGGGTCTCACTGAAGCTTTCTTT
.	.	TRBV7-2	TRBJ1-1	CASRTDPWGAGNTEAFF	TGTGCCAGCAGAACTGACCCATGGGGGGCGGGGAACACTGAAGCTTTCTTT
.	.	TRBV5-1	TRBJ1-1	CASSLALDGQAFF	TGCGCCAGCAGCTTGGCCCTGGACGGCCAAGCTTTCTTT
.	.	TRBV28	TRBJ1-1	CASTLQGIAFF	TGTGCCAGCACACTACAGGGAATAGCTTTCTTT
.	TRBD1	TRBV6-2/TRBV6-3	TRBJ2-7	CASSWDRYYEQYF	TGTGCCAGCAGTTGGGACAGGTACTACGAGCAGTACTTC
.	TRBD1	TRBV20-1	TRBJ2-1	CSARGFDRVPYNEQFF	TGCAGTGCTAGAGGATTCGACAGGGTCCCTTACAATGAGCAGTTCTTC
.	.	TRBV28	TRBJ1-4	CASSPDRRRHEKLFF	TGTGCCAGCAGTCCCGATCGCCGGCGACATGAAAAACTGTTTTTT
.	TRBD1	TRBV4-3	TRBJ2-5	CASNQFARGLEEQYF	TGCGCCAGCAACCAATTCGCCAGGGGGTTGGAGGAGCAGTACTTC
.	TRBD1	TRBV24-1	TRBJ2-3	CATSDPTGDTQYF	TGTGCCACCAGTGACCCGACAGGGGATACGCAGTATTTT
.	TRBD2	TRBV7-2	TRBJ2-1	CASSLAGGRPNEQFF	TGTGCCAGCAGCTTGGCCGGGGGGAGACCCAATGAGCAGTTCTTC
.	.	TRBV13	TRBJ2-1	CASSLRRGYNEQFF	TGTGCCAGCAGCTTACGCCGGGGATACAATGAGCAGTTCTTC
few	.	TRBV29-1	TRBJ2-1	CSVEDSIGSAKQFF	TGCAGCGTTGAAGATAGCATAGGATCGGCTAAGCAGTTCTTC
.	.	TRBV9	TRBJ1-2	CASSVGRPANYGYTF	TGTGCCAGCAGCGTAGGACGGCCAGCTAACTATGGCTACACCTTC
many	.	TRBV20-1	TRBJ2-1	CSARDLGWPYNEQFF	TGTAGTGCTAGAGATCTGGGGTGGCCCTACAATGAGCAGTTCTTC
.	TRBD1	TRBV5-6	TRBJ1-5	CASSFRQGDLSQPQHF	TGTGCCAGCAGCTTTCGTCAGGGGGATCTCTCTCAGCCCCAGCATTTT
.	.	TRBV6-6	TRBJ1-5	CAATLGGSQPQHF	TGTGCCGCTACACTCGGGGGTAGTCAGCCCCAGCATTTT
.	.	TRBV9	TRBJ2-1	CASSLELVSLMAYNEQFF	TGTGCCAGCAGCTTAGAACTAGTCTCCCTTATGGCCTACAATGAGCAGTTCTTC
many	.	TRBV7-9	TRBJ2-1	CASSLGSYNEQFF	TGTGCCAGCAGTTTGGGGTCCTACAATGAGCAGTTCTTC
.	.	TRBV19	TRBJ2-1	CASSIRGAEQFF	TGTGCCAGTAGTATCCGTGGGGCAGAGCAGTTCTTC
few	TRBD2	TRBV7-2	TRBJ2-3	CASSQGGGLRTDTQYF	TGTGCCAGCAGCCAGGGCGGGGGGCTACGCACAGATACGCAGTATTTT
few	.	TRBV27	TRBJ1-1	CASSLWAVSTEAFF	TGTGCCAGCAGTTTATGGGCAGTTAGCACTGAAGCTTTCTTT
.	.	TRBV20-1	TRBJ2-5	CSAREDGTGPTQYF	TGCAGTGCTAGAGAGGATGGAACGGGGCCGACCCAGTACTTC
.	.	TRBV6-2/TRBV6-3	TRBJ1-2	CACSLTYYGYTF	TGTGCCTGCAGCTTAACCTACTATGGCTACACTTTC
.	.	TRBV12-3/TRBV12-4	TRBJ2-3	CASSFMRPMNTDTQYF	TGTGCCAGCAGTTTTATGAGGCCGATGAACACAGATACGCAGTATTTT
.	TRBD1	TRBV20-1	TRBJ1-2	CSARGDRYGYTF	TGCAGTGCTAGAGGGGACAGATATGGCTACACCTTC
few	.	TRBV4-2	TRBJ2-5	CASSQVTERFPQYF	TGTGCCAGCAGCCAAGTGACAGAACGGTTCCCCCAGTACTTC
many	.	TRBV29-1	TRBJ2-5	CSVANRARETQYF	TGCAGCGTTGCCAACAGGGCAAGAGAGACCCAGTACTTC
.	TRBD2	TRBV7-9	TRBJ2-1	CASSGLAYPTGFF	TGTGCCAGCAGCGGACTAGCGTACCCCACGGGGTTCTTC
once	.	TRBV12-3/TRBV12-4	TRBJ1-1	CVSSPGATEAFF	TGTGTCAGCAGTCCAGGGGCGACTGAAGCTTTCTTT
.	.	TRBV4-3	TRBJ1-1	CASSQENPGTLNTEAFF	TGCGCCAGCAGCCAAGAAAACCCAGGGACTTTGAACACTGAAGCTTTCTTT
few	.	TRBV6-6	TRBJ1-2	CASSYGQGEGGYTF	TGTGCCAGCAGTTACGGGCAGGGAGAAGGAGGCTACACCTTC
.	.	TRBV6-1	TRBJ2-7	CASSPEVAGGYEQYF	TGTGCCAGCAGTCCTGAGGTGGCAGGCGGATACGAGCAGTACTTC
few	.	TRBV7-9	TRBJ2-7	CASSLGGMTYEQYF	TGTGCCAGCAGCTTGGGGGGTATGACCTACGAGCAGTACTTC
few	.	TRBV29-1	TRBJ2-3	CSVELVLPGGDTQYF	TGCAGCGTTGAATTAGTACTTCCCGGCGGAGATACGCAGTATTTT
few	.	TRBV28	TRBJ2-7	CASSSGVRREQYF	TGTGCCAGCTCCTCAGGGGTTCGTCGCGAGCAGTACTTC
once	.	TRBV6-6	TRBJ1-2	CASSPLAGENGYTF	TGTGCCAGCAGCCCCCTGGCAGGGGAGAATGGCTACACCTTC
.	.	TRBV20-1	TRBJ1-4	CSASSFYEKLFF	TGCAGTGCTTCCTCCTTTTACGAAAAACTGTTTTTT
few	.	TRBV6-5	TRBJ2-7	CVSSYSQDSYEQYF	TGTGTCAGCAGTTACTCCCAGGACTCCTACGAGCAGTACTTC
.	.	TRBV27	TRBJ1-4	CASAPGQFGEKLFF	TGTGCCAGCGCTCCAGGACAATTTGGAGAAAAACTGTTTTTT
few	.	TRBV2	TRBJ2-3	CASGGINTDTQYF	TGTGCCAGCGGCGGGATAAACACAGATACGCAGTATTTT
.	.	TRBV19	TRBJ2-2	CASTGANTGELFF	TGTGCCAGCACCGGCGCGAACACCGGGGAGCTGTTTTTT